Included here is one TCR beta chain sequence, with context. The data belong to a study of blood T cells in healthy people across ages. Germline CDR1 is MNHEY and CDR2 is SMNVEV (reference sequence). V lost 2 bases, J lost 5 bases, and 13 bases lay in between. The CDR3 has 15 amino acids. Sample-barcoded 5' priming and a J-beta primer mix drove a second PCR of roughly 7 to 11 cycles. TCRdb fed the 5' RACE reads into MiXCR, producing one record per CDR3 protein. The table lists more than 900,000 distinct CDR3 sequences, roughly 28% of them singletons, with 10% in the top ten. The same data also contributed to another study, on T cells of mothers and their children. In that study: Samples were obtained from three healthy Caucasian mothers and their six children.

This receptor was obtained from a woman between 40 and 55 years old in good health. V usage is TRBV27 and J usage is TRBJ2-1; D might be TRBD1 or TRBD2, each matching 5 bases. The sample consisted of blood. The CDR3 loop reads CASSLEGQSHNEQFF. The CDR3 DNA reads as TGTGCCAGCAGTTTAGAGGGGCAGAGTCACAATGAGCAGTTCTTC.